A selection of T cell receptor beta chains follows, all from one sample in a study of blood T cell repertoires in COVID-19. Only in-frame clones appear in the TCRdb table, and some are missing; sequencing was by immunoSEQ multiplex PCR. This table has about 120,000 clones, approximately 77% appearing once. The specimen was peripheral blood. The receptors derive from a human donor in a cohort sampled during active COVID-19. Each CDR3 is given with its conserved first and last residue. A D gene is named only where the DNA matches it firmly.

TRBJ2-7 | TRBV6-1 | - | CASSEPASAYEQYF
TRBJ2-7 | TRBV14 | TRBD1 | CASSQPGQGYEQYF
TRBJ2-2 | TRBV29-1 | TRBD1 | CSVEEGTGLQAGELFF
TRBJ2-7 | TRBV7-2 | - | CASSPRVSPYEQYF
TRBJ1-1 | TRBV6-5 | - | CASSYDTGLNTEAFF
TRBJ1-1 | TRBV2 | - | CATQNRVYTEAFF
TRBJ1-3 | TRBV7-6 | - | CASSSGTLSGNTIYF
TRBJ2-7 | TRBV28 | TRBD1 | CASRRQGAGYEQYF
TRBJ1-6 | TRBV6-5 | TRBD1 | CASSYSTGAGSPLHF
TRBJ1-1 | TRBV11-3 | - | CASSNFAGEGTEAFF
TRBJ1-2 | TRBV6-5 | - | CASKTDTSYGYTF
TRBJ2-7 | TRBV5-1 | TRBD1 | CASSLGTGGEQYF
TRBJ2-7 | TRBV6-2/TRBV6-3 | - | CASSTGTPRQEQYF
TRBJ2-7 | TRBV18 | TRBD1 | CASSPRGQGSYEQYF
TRBJ2-7 | TRBV6-5 | TRBD1 | CASGTGSYEQYF
TRBJ2-7 | TRBV7-2 | - | CASSSGQYYEQYF
TRBJ1-5 | TRBV7-6 | - | CASSLEHNQPQHF
TRBJ2-1 | TRBV24-1 | - | CATSDFHNNEQFF
TRBJ2-7 | TRBV6-5 | - | CASSRFTSGEQYF
TRBJ2-7 | TRBV7-8 | TRBD1 | CASSAEGQGNEQYF
TRBJ1-4 | TRBV11-3 | TRBD1 | CASSLDRGQYEKLFF
TRBJ2-7 | TRBV4-1 | TRBD1 | CASSQDLGQGYEQYF
TRBJ2-7 | TRBV6-5 | TRBD2 | CASSPGTSSHEQYF
TRBJ1-2 | TRBV9 | TRBD1 | CASSTGTGFYGYTF
TRBJ2-7 | TRBV3-1/TRBV3-2 | TRBD2 | CASSRRRLAGDLGEQYF
TRBJ1-1 | TRBV28 | - | CASRKDSLNTEAFF
TRBJ1-2 | TRBV6-1 | - | CASSEGAGPNRYGYTF
TRBJ1-2 | TRBV6-1 | TRBD1 | CASSEERDSISGYTF
TRBJ2-7 | TRBV5-4 | TRBD2 | CASSLAGGPLEQYF
TRBJ1-3 | TRBV2 | - | CASSARDLGNTIYF
TRBJ2-7 | TRBV28 | - | CASSSYYEQYF
TRBJ1-1 | TRBV7-9 | TRBD1 | CASSSLARGQDTEAFF
TRBJ1-2 | TRBV2 | TRBD1 | CAQGQGDTF
TRBJ2-3 | TRBV3-1/TRBV3-2 | TRBD1 | CASSLDRGRGTDTQYF
TRBJ2-7 | TRBV5-4 | TRBD2 | CASSLVAGASEQYF
TRBJ2-1 | TRBV5-1 | - | CASSLEGVAISYNEQFF
TRBJ1-4 | TRBV6-1 | - | CASSERARGGVNEKLFF
TRBJ1-6 | TRBV3-1/TRBV3-2 | - | CASSQGTAGFNSPLHF
TRBJ2-7 | TRBV5-4 | TRBD1 | CASSLPGQGYEQYF
TRBJ1-2 | TRBV18 | - | CASSPPRGSNYGYTF
TRBJ1-6 | TRBV27 | - | CASSTPGSPLHF
TRBJ2-7 | TRBV5-4 | TRBD2 | CASSLGLTSGGGISYEQYF
TRBJ2-7 | TRBV5-1 | TRBD2 | CASSSGLAGDEQYF
TRBJ1-2 | TRBV5-4 | - | CASSSSDGLAYGYTF
TRBJ1-2 | TRBV3-1/TRBV3-2 | - | CASSQEAPDSPQFDGYTF
TRBJ1-2 | TRBV2 | - | CASKFGDIAEGYTF
TRBJ1-1 | TRBV27 | - | CASSFAGVDTEAFF
TRBJ2-7 | TRBV11-2 | - | CASSLWGGAGEQYF
TRBJ2-7 | TRBV5-6 | - | CASSFQDVGEQYF
TRBJ2-7 | TRBV18 | TRBD2 | CASSPQRGSYEQYF
TRBJ1-5 | TRBV4-1 | TRBD1 | CASSIGQGAQPQHF